Below, one T cell receptor beta chain is given with its context. Its antigen remains unknown. These data come from a study of T cells after yellow fever vaccination. Study observations and caveats: Highly abundant clonotypes carried over from the bulk population could end up in FACS-sorted repertoires as contaminants.

TCRdb re-derived calls from the 5' RACE reads in MiXCR, one entry per CDR3 protein. The sample holds hundreds of thousands of distinct CDR3 sequences, 9% to 15% seen once. The receptor was isolated from a man aged 30-40 years who received the YFV17D yellow fever vaccine. The material sequenced was PBMCs, taken on the day of the yellow fever booster vaccination.

CDR3 amino acids: CASSLDLRTTDTQYF. As DNA, the CDR3 is TGTGCCAGCAGTTTGGATCTACGAACCACAGATACGCAGTATTTT. The rearrangement joins TRBV28 to TRBJ2-3, with no clear D. Trimming removed 3 bases at V and 2 bases at J, with 12 bases between. The CDR3 loop spans 15 amino acids. The germline V gene encodes CDR1 MDHEN and CDR2 SYDVKM. Together with reference TRBV28 and TRBJ2-3, the CDR3 gives the full variable domain: DVKVTQSSRYLVKRTGEKVFLECVQDMDHENMFWYRQDPGLGLRLIYFSYDVKMKEKGDIPEGYSVSREKKERFSLILESASTNQTSMYLCASSLDLRTTDTQYFGPGTRLTVL.